This T cell receptor (beta chain) was found in a study of T cells after yellow fever vaccination. Study details: Researchers used SMART-Seq v4 Ultra Low Input to prepare fractions that had low cell numbers. General study results and limits: Re-detected after boosting: most primary clones, about 95% of CD4 and about 85% of CD8.

This clonotype was counted ten times or more. The target antigen is unknown. The CDR3 has 12 amino acids. Germline V CDR1 and CDR2: LGHDT, YNNKEL (reference sequence). Trimming shortened V by 0 bases and J by 7 bases, and 7 bases separated the two germline ends. TCRdb used MiXCR to reprocess the 5' RACE reads, holding one entry per CDR3 protein. The sample shows 200,000 to 300,000 distinct CDR3 sequences, roughly 3.7% of them seen only once. Sequenced material: PBMCs, taken 15 days after the yellow fever booster vaccination. This receptor was obtained from a man younger than 35 who received the YFV17D yellow fever vaccine. V is TRBV3-1 and J is TRBJ2-7; D may be TRBD1 (6 bases). Written as DNA, the CDR3 is TGTGCCAGCAGCCAAGAAGACAGGGAGCAGTACTTC. The encoded protein is CASSQEDREQYF.